These T cell receptor beta chains were read from a single sample in a study of shared clonotypes between healthy human individuals. Clones were sequenced by immunoSEQ multiplex PCR, and TCRdb holds only the in-frame ones, with some missing. The table lists about 2.3 million clones, 85% to 95% of them singletons. Sample: naive CD4+ T cells from PBMCs. These receptors were taken from a man aged 18 to 30 in good health. Some clones in this sample may be carry-over from other donors' samples. Each CDR3 is given with its conserved first and last residue. Each record gives: clone size, J gene, D gene, V gene, CDR3 length, CDR3 DNA, CDR3 protein. A D gene is named only where the DNA matches it firmly. The size entry is marked missing in some rows and otherwise reads once, few, many or a size class.

>NA|TRBJ1-1|TRBD1|TRBV19|14
TGTGCCAGTACCCGGGACAGGGTACCCACTGAAGCTTTCTTT
CASTRDRVPTEAFF
>NA|TRBJ2-5|NA|TRBV5-1|13
TGCGCCACACGTGCCTCGATCCAAGAGACCCAGTACTTC
CATRASIQETQYF
>NA|TRBJ2-6|NA|TRBV10-3|15
TGTGCCCTCCGTAGGGCGGAATCTGGGGCCAACGTCCTGACTTTC
CALRRAESGANVLTF
>NA|TRBJ2-7|NA|TRBV6-1|15
TGTGCCAGCAGTGGACATTCGACAGTTTCCTACGAGCAGTACTTC
CASSGHSTVSYEQYF
>NA|TRBJ2-1|TRBD2|TRBV7-3|16
TGTGCCAGCAGCTACGGACTAGCGGGCTCCTACAATGAGCAGTTCTTC
CASSYGLAGSYNEQFF
>NA|TRBJ1-4|NA|TRBV27|13
TGTGCCAGCAGTTTAATGGGGGAAGAAAAACTGTTTTTT
CASSLMGEEKLFF
>NA|TRBJ1-1|TRBD1|TRBV14|15
TGTGCCAGCAGCCATGTCAGGGGGCTGCGCACTGAAGCTTTCTTT
CASSHVRGLRTEAFF
>NA|TRBJ2-5|TRBD1|TRBV6-5|15
TGTGCCAGCAGTTACTCGAGGGACAGGGGTGAGACCCAGTACTTC
CASSYSRDRGETQYF
>NA|TRBJ2-7|NA|TRBV9|14
TGTGCCAGCAGCGTCACCGCCAGCTCCTACGAGCAGTACTTC
CASSVTASSYEQYF
>NA|TRBJ2-7|TRBD1|TRBV2|14
TGTGCCAGCAAAGTGGGACAGGGGGTGTACGAGCAGTACTTC
CASKVGQGVYEQYF
>NA|TRBJ1-5|TRBD1|TRBV28|16
TGTGCCAGCAGCTCAGGGGGCCTTTATAGCAATCAGCCCCAGCATTTT
CASSSGGLYSNQPQHF
>NA|TRBJ2-6|NA|TRBV19|15
TGTGCCAGTACCGAGGGAAACTCTGGGGCCAACGTCCTGACTTTC
CASTEGNSGANVLTF
>NA|TRBJ1-1|TRBD1|TRBV5-1|15
TGCGCCAGCAGCCCTGGGACAGGGTCGAACACTGAAGCTTTCTTT
CASSPGTGSNTEAFF
>NA|TRBJ2-7|TRBD2|TRBV11-2|16
TGTGCCAGCAGCTATAGCCTAGCGGGAGGCGGGAGCGAGCAGTACTTC
CASSYSLAGGGSEQYF
>once|TRBJ1-1|NA|TRBV6-5|12
TGTGCCAGCAGTTATGGCGGCACTGAAGCTTTCTTT
CASSYGGTEAFF
>NA|TRBJ2-1|NA|TRBV5-6|16
TGTGCCAGCAGCATTGGGCCGTTAAGCTCCTACAATGAGCAGTTCTTC
CASSIGPLSSYNEQFF
>NA|TRBJ2-1|TRBD1|TRBV9|16
TGTGCCAGCAGCCCCGAGCCGGGACAGGGACCATGGGGGCAGTTCTTC
CASSPEPGQGPWGQFF
>few|TRBJ1-1|NA|TRBV11-2|12
TGTGCCAGCAGTCCCGCGGGGGTAGATGCTTTCTTT
CASSPAGVDAFF
>NA|TRBJ2-7|TRBD2|TRBV7-6|16
TGTGCCAGCAGCCCAGAGGGCGGCGGGAGCTCCTACGAGCAGTACTTC
CASSPEGGGSSYEQYF
>NA|TRBJ2-7|NA|TRBV4-1|15
TGCGCCAGCAGCCATGCCCCGGACGGGACCTACGAGCAGTACTTC
CASSHAPDGTYEQYF
>NA|TRBJ1-4|NA|TRBV6-5|14
TGTGCCAGCAGTTACAAGAAGGGTTGGGAAAAACTGTTTTTT
CASSYKKGWEKLFF
>few|TRBJ1-2|NA|TRBV6-1|15
TGTGCCAGCAAAAAGGGAGTGGGCGAACCCTATGGCTACACCTTC
CASKKGVGEPYGYTF
>NA|TRBJ2-2|NA|TRBV5-1|15
TGCGCCAGCAGCTTGCCGGGGGCCCGAGCCGGGGAGCTGTTTTTT
CASSLPGARAGELFF
>NA|TRBJ2-1|NA|TRBV5-1|16
TGCGCCAGCAGTCGGACTGAGCGGTCAGTCTACAATGAGCAGTTCTTC
CASSRTERSVYNEQFF
>NA|TRBJ2-7|TRBD1|TRBV5-1|14
TGCGCCAGCAGCGACAGGACAGGGGCCTACGAGCAGTACTTC
CASSDRTGAYEQYF
>NA|TRBJ1-5|NA|TRBV28|13
TGTGCCGGAAAGGGGGGGGCAGGTCAGCCCCAGCATTTT
CAGKGGAGQPQHF